This TCR beta chain is drawn from a study of beta chain features in type 1 diabetes. General study findings and limits: More deletions and fewer insertions at VDJ junctions were found in patients with type 1 diabetes.

Notes on this clone: Its antigen is unknown.

This CDR3 contains 12 residues. Trimming stripped 4 bases from V and 1 base from J, with 7 bases between. The germline V gene encodes CDR1 SQVTM and CDR2 ANQGSEA. Sorting based on CD45RO/CCR7/CD25/CD127/CD95/CD27 separated CD4+ naive, central memory, regulatory and stem cell-like memory cells. TCRB transcripts that were expressed got sequenced, as all of the isolated RNA had been reverse transcribed. Data came from immunoSEQ multiplex PCR; TCRdb stores just in-frame clones and leaves some out. Found here are under 300,000 clones, 25% to 30% of them singletons; the top ten hold 3.5% to 4%. The sequence derives from a man aged 30 to 45 in good health. The rearrangement uses TRBV29-1 and TRBJ2-5; D gene uncertain. Input material: central memory CD4+ T cells from blood. In DNA, the CDR3 is TGCAGCGTTGGAGGAGCCCAAGAGACCCAGTACTTC. Encoded protein: CSVGGAQETQYF. The complete variable domain, with remaining parts taken from reference TRBV29-1 and TRBJ2-5, reads SAVISQKPSRDICQRGTSLTIQCQVDSQVTMMFWYRQQPGQSLTLIATANQGSEATYESGFVIDKFPISRPNLTFSTLTVSNMSPEDSSIYLCSVGGAQETQYFGPGTRLLVL.